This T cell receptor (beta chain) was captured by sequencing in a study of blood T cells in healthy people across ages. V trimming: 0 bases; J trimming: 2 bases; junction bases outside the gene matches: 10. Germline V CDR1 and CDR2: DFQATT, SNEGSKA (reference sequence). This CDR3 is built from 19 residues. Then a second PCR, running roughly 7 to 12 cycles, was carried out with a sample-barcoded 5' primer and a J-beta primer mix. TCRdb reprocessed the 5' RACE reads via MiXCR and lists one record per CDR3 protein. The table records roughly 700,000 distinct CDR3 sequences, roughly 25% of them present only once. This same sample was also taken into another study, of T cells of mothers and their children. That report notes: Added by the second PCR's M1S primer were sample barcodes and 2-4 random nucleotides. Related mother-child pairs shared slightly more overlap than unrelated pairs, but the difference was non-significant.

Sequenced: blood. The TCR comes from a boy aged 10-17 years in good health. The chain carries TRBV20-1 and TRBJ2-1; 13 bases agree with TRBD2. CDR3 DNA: TGCAGTGCTAGAGATCCCTACGGACTAGCGGGAGAACCCTACAATGAGCAGTTCTTC. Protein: CSARDPYGLAGEPYNEQFF.